The clone carrying this TCR beta chain has more than one count but fewer than ten. The antigen remains unidentified. This specimen comes from a study of human T cells and chemical hapten exposure. At the level of the study: Weekly administration of diphenylcyclopropenone to the scalp of patients continued throughout the roughly 24-week study. The cohort included alopecia areata under or over 50% scalp, totalis and universalis.

The study, taken as a whole, reports: Against controls, expanded TCRs gave rise to significantly more large CDR3 similarity clusters. Once DPC sensitization occurred, TCRs above 1 in 1000 frequency showed no change.

TCRdb used MiXCR to reprocess the RACE reads, holding one entry per CDR3 protein. Here the sample spans 95,000 to 150,000 distinct CDR3 sequences, about 11% being singletons. Noted time point: patch test 3, about 24 weeks after DPC sensitization. Treatment meaning: therapeutic diphenylcyclopropenone sensitization with weekly scalp DPC. The J segment lost 6 bases and the V segment lost 3 bases, leaving 8 bases of the junction unmatched. The CDR3 has 16 residues. Per germline, CDR1 KGHDR and CDR2 SFDVKD. Here the sequenced sample was whole blood, taken in connection with sensitization to the hapten diphenylcyclopropenone (DPC). The clonotype was recovered from a woman between 45 and 60 years old with alopecia areata. Some clones in this sample may be carry-over from other donors' samples. V is TRBV24-1 and J is TRBJ1-5; 9 positions agree with TRBD1. In nucleotides, the CDR3 is TGTGCCACCAGTGATCGCCAACAGGGGGCCGCTCAGCCCCAGCATTTT. This gives the protein CATSDRQQGAAQPQHF.